This T cell receptor (beta chain) was profiled in a study of T cells expressing NK-cell markers. Germline values: CDR1 DFQATT, CDR2 SNEGSKA (reference sequence). This CDR3 region has 16 residues. TCRdb reprocessed the 5' RACE reads and stores each CDR3 protein as one record, lacking DNA. The listing contains approximately 380,000 distinct CDR3 sequences. This TCR came from a man aged 18 to 69 in good health. Specimen: blood T cells: a sorted CD56 or NKG2C T cell subset, CD4+ or CD8+ T cells, or bulk PBMC T cells (not recorded which). The J gene is TRBJ2-3, the V gene TRBV20-1; TCRdb proposes TRBD1, but this gene call is untestable without DNA. CDR3 residues: CSAAPLRGSSTDTQYF.